This TCR beta chain was identified in a study of CD8+CD57+ T cells in acquired aplastic anemia. Turning to the study itself: Average DNA yield from sorted CD4+ and CD8+ cells was approximately 3 ug.

Concerning this clonotype itself: The antigen is undetermined. A read error is possible here, since a much larger clone lies one base away.

Investigators profiled TCR beta VDJ and CDR3 from genomic DNA template. In TCRdb, the reads were re-called with MiXCR into one record per CDR3 protein. The table includes more than 150,000 distinct CDR3 sequences, approximately 48% detected once. It was patients with CD8+CD57+ cell expansion by flow cytometry who were chosen for sequencing. Acquired aplastic anemia of severe grade affected all patients. Untreated patients provided the blood samples, with no therapy given before sampling. Trimming removed 5 bases from V and 7 bases from J, with 18 bases in between. The CDR3 extends over 15 amino acids. CDR1 and CDR2 (germline): ENHRY, SYGVKD. Study-wide results and limits: Overlapping CD8+ CDR3 repertoires of patients and controls contained nearly 30 shared sequences.

The TCR comes from a human donor with aplastic anemia. The chain combines TRBV10-3 with TRBJ1-5; D might be TRBD1 (5 bases). Sequenced input: sorted CD4+, CD8+, or CD8+CD57+ T cells (not recorded which) from PBMCs. This chain's CDR3 is CAISPLGGGGQPQHF. CDR3 DNA: TGTGCCATCAGTCCACTTGGCGGGGGAGGACAGCCCCAGCATTTT.